This record covers a single TCR beta chain. The data belong to a study of blood T cell repertoires in COVID-19. Germline assignment: CDR1 WSHSY and CDR2 SAAADI. The CDR3 length is 11 residues. Between the trimmed V and J ends, which lost 8 bases and 7 bases, there was a span of 12 bases. Using immunoSEQ multiplex PCR, the repertoire was profiled, and TCRdb retains in-frame clones only, with some absent. The sample yields 65,000 to 85,000 clones, about nine tenths seen once. The origin of this receptor is a man between 45 and 60 years old with active COVID-19. Sequencing was performed on peripheral blood. The J gene is TRBJ2-7, the V gene TRBV10-2, with no clear D. CDR3 loop: CASEDRGEQYF. In nucleotides, the CDR3 is TGCGCCAGCGAAGATCGCGGTGAGCAGTACTTC.